This entry lists 17 T cell receptor beta chains sequenced from one sample in a study of blood T cells in healthy people across ages. It was with a sample-barcoded 5' primer and a J-beta primer mix that a second PCR of roughly 7 to 12 cycles was run. TCRdb re-called the 5' RACE reads with MiXCR, one entry per CDR3 protein. The sample includes roughly 570,000 distinct CDR3 sequences, 25% to 30% seen only once; the top ten take less than 20%. Source material: blood. The source of these receptors is a woman aged 70-85 years in good health.

This clonotype was seen more than once but under ten times. The chain employs TRBV4-3 and TRBJ2-1, with 11 bases fitting TRBD2. The end of the DNA aligns better with TRBJ2-7, so the J call may be wrong. The CDR3 has 15 amino acids. Germline-derived CDR1 and CDR2 are LGHNA and YSLEER. The CDR3 DNA is TGCGCCAGCAGCCAAGTACCTAGCGGGGGGTACGAGCAGTACTTC. Translating gives CASSQVPSGGYEQYF.

J is TRBJ1-2 and V is TRBV24-1; D unclear. The CDR3 sequence is 13 residues long. Germline CDR1 reads KGHDR; CDR2 reads SFDVKD. V shed 7 bases and J shed 3 bases, with 11 bases lying between them. CDR3 sequence: CATSEESYYGYTF. The CDR3 DNA is TGTGCCACCAGCGAGGAGTCGTACTATGGCTACACCTTC.

This chain uses TRBV12-3 or TRBV12-4 with TRBJ2-1; no clear D. Trimming removed 6 bases at V and 1 base at J, with 10 bases between. The CDR3 is made up of 14 amino acids. The CDR3 DNA is TGTGCCAGCAGGGAAGTTGTATCCTACAATGAGCAGTTCTTC. Translated: CASREVVSYNEQFF.

This clonotype was counted only a few times. Just one base apart from a much larger clone, this may be a read error. The chain uses TRBV6-5 and TRBJ2-1; 11 nucleotides match TRBD2. Trimming cost V 11 bases and J 12 bases; bases outside gene matches: 12. Per germline, CDR1 MNHEY and CDR2 SVGAGI. There are 13 residues in the CDR3. CDR3: CACTSGGGRGQFF. The CDR3 DNA follows: TGTGCCTGTACTAGCGGGGGTGGGAGAGGGCAGTTCTTC.

This clonotype was seen only a few times. This chain joins TRBV3-1 and TRBJ2-5; D not certain. V was shortened by 4 bases and J by 3 bases, with 15 bases between the two germline ends. Germline CDR1 LGHDT, CDR2 YNNKEL (reference sequence). The CDR3 is made up of 15 amino acids. This CDR3 is CASSPKRWIKETQYF. Here the CDR3 DNA reads TGTGCCAGCAGCCCAAAGCGCTGGATTAAAGAGACCCAGTACTTC.

In this sample, this clonotype turned up a few times. V and J are TRBV9 and TRBJ2-2; no reliable D call. CDR1 SGDLS and CDR2 YYNGEE come from the germline V gene. This CDR3 comprises 15 residues. V lost 3 bases, J lost 6 bases, and 15 bases lay in between. CDR3 nucleotides: TGTGCCAGCAGCGCCGAGCAATGGGTGTCCGGGGAGCTGTTTTTT. Protein sequence: CASSAEQWVSGELFF. The whole variable domain, filled in from reference TRBV9 and TRBJ2-2, reads DSGVTQTPKHLITATGQRVTLRCSPRSGDLSVYWYQQSLDQGLQFLIQYYNGEERAKGNILERFSAQQFPDLHSELNLSSLELGDSALYFCASSAEQWVSGELFFGEGSRLTVL.

The rearrangement joins TRBV28 to TRBJ1-2; the match to TRBD1 covers 9 bases. The CDR3 consists of 14 residues. The V and J ends lost 2 bases and 7 bases, in that order; junction bases with no gene match: 5. Germline-derived CDR1 and CDR2 are MDHEN and SYDVKM. This CDR3 is CASSLMTGGTGYTF. As DNA, the CDR3 is TGTGCCAGCAGTTTAATGACAGGGGGAACTGGCTACACCTTC.

This clonotype was counted a few times. The chain combines TRBV7-2 with TRBJ2-5; possibly TRBD2 for D (6 bases). TRBJ2-7 explains the end of the DNA better; the J call may be wrong. Germline V lookup: CDR1 SGHTA, CDR2 FQGNSA. This CDR3 is built from 15 residues. This CDR3 is CASSLSGTQVGEQYF. CDR3 nucleotide sequence: TGTGCCAGCAGCTTATCCGGGACTCAAGTGGGCGAGCAGTACTTC.

V usage is TRBV7-3 and J usage is TRBJ2-3; 12 bases agree with TRBD2. Trimming took 8 bases from V and 2 from J; bases not matched to a gene: 5. Germline V gene lookup returns CDR1 SGHTA and CDR2 FQGTGA. This CDR3 is 15 amino acids long. The CDR3 spells CASGLAGLPTDTQYF. Written as DNA, the CDR3 is TGTGCCAGCGGACTAGCGGGGCTTCCCACAGATACGCAGTATTTT.

V gene TRBV4-3 combines with J gene TRBJ1-5; the match to TRBD1 covers 9 bases. Per the germline V gene, CDR1 is LGHNA and CDR2 is YSLEER. The J segment lost 3 bases and the V segment lost 4 bases, leaving 4 bases of the junction unmatched. The CDR3 runs 15 residues. CDR3 bases: TGCGCCAGCAGCCCGGGGACAGGGTTCAATCAGCCCCAGCATTTT. Translation: CASSPGTGFNQPQHF.

CDR3: CASSKGRTPGGETQYF. The CDR3 nucleotides are TGTGCCAGCAGCAAAGGAAGGACACCGGGCGGGGAGACCCAGTACTTC. The chain links TRBV21-1 to TRBJ2-5; the table calls TRBD1, which could not be checked here. TRBV21-1 is annotated as a pseudogene. The CDR3 extends over 16 amino acids.

The V gene is TRBV28, the J gene TRBJ2-5; TRBD1 matches 10 bases. The J call may be incorrect, as the DNA end agrees better with TRBJ2-7. The CDR3 has 15 residues. Germline loops: CDR1 MDHEN, CDR2 SYDVKM. The CDR3 here is CASNAGGQGTYEQYF. The CDR3, as DNA: TGTGCCAGCAACGCTGGGGGACAGGGGACCTACGAGCAGTACTTC.

The table lists this clonotype with a few counts. CDR3 sequence reads: CSAGKTGALEQFF. The CDR3 DNA sequence: TGCAGTGCTGGTAAGACAGGGGCTTTGGAGCAGTTCTTC. The V gene is TRBV20-1, the J gene TRBJ2-5; 8 bases match TRBD1. With the DNA end fitting TRBJ2-1 better, the J assignment may be wrong. The CDR3 has 13 residues. Looked up from germline, CDR1 is DFQATT and CDR2 is SNEGSKA (reference sequence).

This clonotype was seen a few times. The V and J genes are TRBV4-1 and TRBJ2-1; TRBD2 agrees at 15 bases. The V segment lost 4 bases and the J segment 1 base; nucleotides outside the gene matches: 5. The CDR3 consists of 18 residues. Germline lookup yields CDR1 MGHRA and CDR2 YSYEKL. In nucleotides, the CDR3 is TGCGCCAGCAGCCCGCAGGGACTAGCGGGGGGATCCTACAATGAGCAGTTCTTC. Translating it yields CASSPQGLAGGSYNEQFF.

This clonotype appeared once. The CDR3 loop reads CASRPGKLETQYF. Here the CDR3 DNA reads TGTGCCAGCAGACCGGGGAAGTTAGAGACCCAGTACTTC. The gene calls are TRBV6-2 or TRBV6-3 and TRBJ2-5, with D possibly being TRBD2 (5 bases). Deletions cut 6 bases from V and 4 bases from J, with 12 bases between. Germline assignment: CDR1 MNHEY and CDR2 SVGEGT. The CDR3 is made up of 13 amino acids.

The chain combines TRBV20-1 with TRBJ2-5; D might be TRBD1 (6 bases). The CDR3 is 16 residues long. Looked up from germline, CDR1 is DFQATT and CDR2 is SNEGSKA (reference sequence). The V end lost 0 bases, the J end lost 1 base, and 15 bases lay between the germline ends. In DNA form, the CDR3 reads TGCAGTGCTAGAGATCAGGGGCAGGGAACCCAAGAGACCCAGTACTTC. This encodes CSARDQGQGTQETQYF.

CDR3 bases: TGTGCCAGCAGTGGACCCAAGGGGGCAGGGGCTAATGAAAAACTGTTTTTT. This gives the protein CASSGPKGAGANEKLFF. J is TRBJ1-4 and V is TRBV12-3 or TRBV12-4, with TRBD1 matching over 7 bases. CDR3 length equals 17 residues. V dropped 5 bases and J dropped 3; count of bases not matched to a gene: 12.